One and the same sample provided the 15 T cell receptor beta chains below, sequenced in a study of T-cell reconstitution after alpha-beta-depleted transplantation in children. TCRbeta library construction was performed incorporating unique molecular identifiers. TCRdb re-analysed the PCR reads in MiXCR, keeping a single row per CDR3 protein. The sample lists a few hundred thousand distinct CDR3 sequences, more than 20% seen once, with approximately 39% in the top ten. Material: PBMCs, obtained before TCRalphabeta/CD19-depleted stem cell transplant. These TCRs come from a boy younger than two with Wiskott-Aldrich syndrome, due to receive a stem cell transplant.

In its sample, this clonotype was seen a few times. V and J are TRBV5-1 and TRBJ2-3, with 14 bases that match TRBD2. CDR3 size: 19 residues. The V and J ends lost 0 bases and 2 bases, in that order; junction bases with no gene match: 8. Germline V CDR1 and CDR2: SGHRS, YFSETQ. The CDR3 sequence is CASSLGLAGGSTHTDTQYF. The CDR3 coding sequence is TGCGCCAGCAGCTTGGGACTAGCGGGAGGGTCGACACACACAGATACGCAGTATTTT. The full variable domain, completed using reference TRBV5-1 and TRBJ2-3, is KAGVTQTPRYLIKTRGQQVTLSCSPISGHRSVSWYQQTPGQGLQFLFEYFSETQRNKGNFPGRFSGRQFSNSRSEMNVSTLELGDSALYLCASSLGLAGGSTHTDTQYFGPGTRLTVL.

This clonotype was counted between two and nine times. The V and J genes are TRBV5-1 and TRBJ2-3, with D hard to call. Trimming shortened V by 6 bases and J by 1 base, and 9 bases separated the two germline ends. The CDR3 sequence is 13 residues long. CDR1 is SGHRS, CDR2 YFSETQ, per germline. The CDR3 DNA sequence: TGCGCCAGCAAAAGGAGCGGCACAGATACGCAGTATTTT. Amino acid sequence: CASKRSGTDTQYF.

The chain uses TRBV20-1 and TRBJ2-7; TRBD2 aligns across 12 bases. J lost 2 bases, V lost 3 bases, and 8 bases had no gene match. Germline V gene data show CDR1 as DFQATT and CDR2 as SNEGSKA (reference sequence). The CDR3 is 16 amino acids. CDR3 protein: CSASLAGGMFTYEQYF. The DNA for the CDR3 is TGCAGTGCTAGCCTAGCGGGAGGGATGTTCACCTACGAGCAGTACTTC.

The V gene is TRBV5-1, the J gene TRBJ1-6; TRBD1 matches 7 bases. This CDR3 has 14 residues. The V segment lost 3 bases and the J segment 7 bases; nucleotides outside the gene matches: 4. Germline V gene sequence: CDR1 SGHRS, CDR2 YFSETQ. The CDR3 DNA reads TGCGCCAGCAGCTCCATGGACAGGAATTCACCCCTCCACTTT. Its protein product is CASSSMDRNSPLHF.

This clonotype appeared a few times. The V call is TRBV5-1, the J call TRBJ2-1; D ambiguous. The germline V and J ends were trimmed by 0 bases and 1 base, with 8 bases remaining between them. The CDR3 is 15 amino acids. CDR1 and CDR2 (germline): SGHRS, YFSETQ. The CDR3 bases are TGCGCCAGCAGCTTGGGAGTTCAATCCTACAATGAGCAGTTCTTC. As protein: CASSLGVQSYNEQFF.

This clonotype has at least ten counts. The rearrangement links TRBV12-3 or TRBV12-4 to TRBJ2-2, with TRBD2 matching 9 bases. The V segment lost 2 bases and the J segment 5 bases; nucleotides outside the gene matches: 0. The CDR3 length is 14 residues. CDR3 coding DNA: TGTGCCAGCAGTTTAACTAGCGGGACCGGGGAGCTGTTTTTT. This gives the protein CASSLTSGTGELFF.

J is TRBJ2-2 and V is TRBV6-5; D may be TRBD1 (6 bases). Germline assignment: CDR1 MNHEY and CDR2 SVGAGI. The ends were cut back, 3 bases at V and 5 bases at J, with 10 bases in the middle. CDR3 length equals 14 residues. In nucleotides, the CDR3 is TGTGCCAGCAGTTATTCCCAGGGGACCGGGGAGCTGTTTTTT. Amino acid sequence: CASSYSQGTGELFF.

The CDR3 loop is CASKVESGRGRNNEQFF. CDR3 sequence (DNA): TGTGCCAGCAAAGTGGAGAGCGGGCGGGGGCGGAACAATGAGCAGTTCTTC. The V call is TRBV2, the J call TRBJ2-1, with D possibly TRBD2 on 7 matching bases. Germline assignment: CDR1 SNHLY and CDR2 FYNNEI. The CDR3 extends over 17 amino acids. Trimming left V 7 bases short and J 5 bases short, with 24 bases between.

This chain uses TRBV3-1 with TRBJ2-2, with a possible D match to TRBD1 (5 bases). The CDR3 spans 17 residues. Looked up from germline, CDR1 is LGHDT and CDR2 is YNNKEL (reference sequence). Between the trimmed V and J ends, which lost 0 bases and 4 bases, there was a span of 15 bases. The DNA of the CDR3 is TGTGCCAGCAGCCAAGATTCGGGTCAGGGCGGCACCGGGGAGCTGTTTTTT. It codes for CASSQDSGQGGTGELFF. Full variable domain (missing parts from reference TRBV3-1 and TRBJ2-2): DTAVSQTPKYLVTQMGNDKSIKCEQNLGHDTMYWYKQDSKKFLKIMFSYNNKELIINETVPNRFSPKSPDKAHLNLHINSLELGDSAVYFCASSQDSGQGGTGELFFGEGSRLTVL.

In this sample, this clonotype turned up a few times. This chain uses TRBV10-3 with TRBJ2-1; 9 bases align to TRBD2. Germline CDR1 reads ENHRY; CDR2 reads SYGVKD. This CDR3 is 16 amino acids long. V shed 4 bases, J shed 5 bases, and the junction held 9 bases outside the gene matches. The CDR3 DNA is TGTGCCATCAGTGCGGGGACTAGCCCCTTAGACAATGAGCAGTTCTTC. It is translated as CAISAGTSPLDNEQFF.

J is TRBJ1-3 and V is TRBV10-3, with 7 bases matching TRBD1. The ends lost 10 bases at V and 2 bases at J; junction bases unmatched: 11. Germline V gene lookup returns CDR1 ENHRY and CDR2 SYGVKD. CDR3 length: 15 residues. CDR3 nucleotides: TGTGCCACTAGAATATTGACAGGGCCTGGAAACACCATATATTTT. Protein product: CATRILTGPGNTIYF.

The chain links TRBV28 to TRBJ2-7; D is tentatively TRBD1 or TRBD2 (5 bases each). Trimming stripped 6 bases from V and 4 bases from J, with 16 bases between. Germline V gives CDR1 MDHEN, CDR2 SYDVKM. The CDR3 covers 14 residues. As DNA, the CDR3 is TGTGCCAGCAGGCGTCCCGGGACCGGTTACGAGCAGTACTTC. Its translation: CASRRPGTGYEQYF.

The sample holds a few counts of this clonotype. The V call is TRBV5-5, the J call TRBJ1-1, with D maybe TRBD1 (6 bases). This CDR3 is 15 amino acids long. The V end was cut by 4 bases, the J end by 2 bases, with 15 bases between. In germline, CDR1 is SGHKS, CDR2 YYEKEE (reference sequence). The CDR3 nucleotides are TGTGCCAGCAGCAGCACAGGGTTAGGAAACACTGAAGCTTTCTTT. It yields the protein CASSSTGLGNTEAFF. Full variable domain (rest looked up from reference TRBV5-5 and TRBJ1-1): DAGVTQSPTHLIKTRGQQVTLRCSPISGHKSVSWYQQVLGQGPQFIFQYYEKEERGRGNFPDRFSARQFPNYSSELNVNALLLGDSALYLCASSSTGLGNTEAFFGQGTRLTVV.

This chain uses TRBV24-1 with TRBJ2-1; 11 positions match TRBD1. CDR1 is KGHDR and CDR2 is SFDVKD in the germline V gene. The CDR3 loop spans 13 amino acids. Losses at the gene ends were 3 bases for V and 11 bases for J; bases not matched to a gene: 2. The CDR3 reads CATSDVDRGQQFF. DNA of the CDR3: TGTGCCACCAGTGATGTGGACAGGGGGCAGCAGTTCTTC.

The chain has TRBV20-1 and TRBJ1-1; D is unresolved. Germline loops: CDR1 DFQATT, CDR2 SNEGSKA (reference sequence). Trimming left V 5 bases short and J 1 base short, with 17 bases between. This CDR3 comprises 15 residues. Written as DNA, the CDR3 is TGCAGTGCTGCCCCCCCAGGCCAGGCGAACACTGAAGCTTTCTTT. Its translation: CSAAPPGQANTEAFF.